This T cell receptor beta chain was captured in a study of T cell changes during pregnancy in multiple sclerosis. V was pared by 4 bases and J by 5 bases, with 10 bases between. Germline V CDR1 and CDR2: SQVTM, ANQGSEA. The CDR3 runs 12 residues. The method was immunoSEQ multiplex PCR; TCRdb's version includes in-frame clones alone and lacks a portion of them. The sample lists just over 65,000 clones, about 90% occurring once. The V and J genes are TRBV29-1 and TRBJ2-3, with a possible D match to TRBD2 (7 bases). The TCR sequence derives from a female donor with multiple sclerosis, enrolled in a pregnancy study. The source material was peripheral blood, sampled in the second trimester of pregnancy. Here the CDR3 reads CSVGRGQDTQYF. The CDR3 DNA follows: TGCAGCGTTGGGCGGGGGCAAGATACGCAGTATTTT.